These 10 T cell receptor beta chains share one sample of origin, sequenced in a study of T cell responses to AZD1222 COVID-19 vaccine. Generated by immunoSEQ multiplex PCR, the TCRdb table keeps only in-frame clones and is missing some. The top ten hold less than 6.5% of the sample, which has about 88,000 clones, about 92% seen once. Sequencing used peripheral blood, obtained on day 0 of AZD1222 vaccination. The receptors shown here come from an adult in good health.

The gene calls are TRBV2 and TRBJ1-1; D is possibly TRBD1 (5 bases). There are 13 residues in the CDR3. The V gene lost 1 base and the J gene lost 4 bases, with 7 bases spanning the gap. CDR1 and CDR2 from the germline V gene are SNHLY and FYNNEI. The CDR3 DNA reads as TGTGCCAGCAGTGAAGGAAGGGGCACTGAAGCTTTCTTT. It is translated as CASSEGRGTEAFF.

The rearrangement links TRBV21-1 to TRBJ2-7; the tabulated D call, TRBD2, remains unverified against the DNA. TRBV21-1 is shown as a pseudogene. The CDR3 spans 15 residues. Written as DNA, the CDR3 is TGTGCCAGCAGCAATTTTCGGGAGGGATCCTACGAGCAGTACTTC. Translating gives CASSNFREGSYEQYF.

The chain is built from TRBV19 and TRBJ1-4; a possible D gene is TRBD1 (5 bases). V was cut by 9 bases and J by 4 bases, with 9 bases left in between. CDR1 is LNHDA and CDR2 is SQIVND in the germline V gene (reference sequence). CDR3 length: 12 amino acids. The CDR3 loop is CASRDLNEKLFF. The CDR3 coding sequence is TGTGCCAGCCGGGACCTTAATGAAAAACTGTTTTTT.

The chain employs TRBV2 and TRBJ1-5, with D unclear. Trimming took 4 bases from V and 5 from J, leaving 18 bases between them. The germline CDR1 and CDR2 sequences are SNHLY and FYNNEI. The CDR3 is 16 amino acids. The CDR3 reads CASSGWEEMVHQPQHF. The CDR3 DNA reads as TGTGCCAGCAGTGGCTGGGAAGAGATGGTGCATCAGCCCCAGCATTTT.

This clone was seen a handful of times. The CDR3 DNA follows: TGTGCCAGCAGTTCCCAAAGGTTCGCCTACGAGCAGTACTTC. It translates to CASSSQRFAYEQYF. The chain links TRBV6-5 to TRBJ2-7; D ambiguous. Trimming took 4 bases from V and 2 from J, leaving 12 bases between them. The CDR3 covers 14 residues. The germline V gene has CDR1 MNHEY and CDR2 SVGAGI.

The chain employs TRBV14 and TRBJ2-7, with D unresolved. The CDR3 contains 15 residues. Germline V CDR1 and CDR2: SGHDN, FVKESK. V was clipped by 0 bases and J by 3 bases, with 12 bases between them. The CDR3 is CASSQDSLRYYEQYF. CDR3 DNA sequence: TGTGCCAGCAGCCAAGACAGCCTGAGGTACTACGAGCAGTACTTC.

V gene TRBV7-7 combines with J gene TRBJ1-4, with D tentatively TRBD1 (5 bases). Trimming took 5 bases from V and 0 from J, leaving 13 bases between them. The CDR3 runs to 16 residues. Germline CDR1 reads SSHAT; CDR2 reads FNYEAQ (reference sequence). The CDR3 DNA is TGTGCCAGCAGCCCCTCTGACAGAACAACTAATGAAAAACTGTTTTTT. Its translation: CASSPSDRTTNEKLFF.

The V and J genes are TRBV7-2 and TRBJ2-7; maybe TRBD2 (6 bases). The CDR3 spans 15 residues. V was trimmed by 4 bases and J by 3 bases, leaving 16 bases between them. CDR1 is SGHTA, CDR2 FQGNSA, per germline. CDR3 amino acids: CASSSGSAGIYEQYF. For the CDR3, the DNA is TGTGCCAGCAGCTCTGGGTCGGCGGGGATCTACGAGCAGTACTTC.

There are a few counts of this clone. This rearrangement joins TRBV11-3 to TRBJ2-1, with D tentatively TRBD2 (6 bases). V was clipped by 2 bases and J by 5 bases, with 10 bases between them. The CDR3 sequence is 14 residues long. Germline CDR1 reads SGHNT; CDR2 reads YENEEA. The CDR3 DNA sequence: TGTGCCAGCAGCTTACCGGGACTTAACAATGAGCAGTTCTTC. Translation gives CASSLPGLNNEQFF.

V and J are TRBV3-1 (or the pseudogene TRBV3-2) and TRBJ2-3, with D unclear. CDR1 is LGHDT and CDR2 is YNNKEL in the germline V gene (reference sequence). The CDR3 covers 11 residues. V gave up 1 base and J gave up 9 bases, with 5 bases separating them. In DNA form, the CDR3 reads TGTGCCAGCAGCCAAGCCGGAACGCAGTATTTT. Amino acid sequence: CASSQAGTQYF.